This passage covers 22 T cell receptor beta chains from one sample sequenced in a study of memory CD4+ T cells and cytomegalovirus serostatus. TCRdb keeps only in-frame clones here, not all; method: immunoSEQ multiplex PCR. The table records 50,000 to 65,000 clones, roughly 78% of them present only once. The sort gate was single viable CD3+CD4+CD8-CD45RO+ cells for memory CD4+ T cells. Sequencing used memory CD4+ T cells from blood. These receptors came from an adult in good health and CMV-seronegative.

The chain is built from TRBV6-1 and TRBJ1-2; tentative D call: TRBD1 (5 bases). CDR1 is MNHNS, CDR2 SASEGT, per germline. V dropped 5 bases and J dropped 7 bases, with 17 bases sitting between them. This CDR3 contains 14 residues. CDR3: CASSIRTDGAGYTF. As DNA, the CDR3 is TGTGCCAGCAGTATTCGGACGGATGGGGCTGGCTACACCTTC.

The V gene is TRBV27, the J gene TRBJ2-2, with TRBD1 as a possible D gene (5 bases). CDR1 and CDR2 (germline): MNHEY, SMNVEV (reference sequence). V was cut by 4 bases and J by 7 bases, with 16 bases left in between. CDR3 length: 15 residues. CDR3 DNA sequence: TGTGCCAGCAGTTCCATAGGGGCCGGCGGCGGGGAGCTGTTTTTT. This encodes CASSSIGAGGGELFF.

The chain uses TRBV4-2 and TRBJ2-2; TRBD2 matches at 8 bases. The J segment lost 6 bases and the V segment lost 3 bases, leaving 9 bases of the junction unmatched. Germline CDR1 reads LGHNA; CDR2 reads YNFKEQ. There are 16 residues in the CDR3. The CDR3 DNA follows: TGTGCCAGCAGCCACCAGCGGGAGATCCTACCCGGGGAGCTGTTTTTT. As protein: CASSHQREILPGELFF.

The chain uses TRBV19 and TRBJ2-1; D gene uncertain. Germline V CDR1 and CDR2: LNHDA, SQIVND (reference sequence). The CDR3 totals 16 residues. The V and J ends lost 2 bases and 3 bases respectively, with 14 bases between them. CDR3 amino acids: CASSILVRADYNEQFF. CDR3 nucleotides: TGTGCCAGTAGTATATTGGTTCGGGCAGACTACAATGAGCAGTTCTTC.

The rearrangement uses TRBV5-1 and TRBJ1-2, with 8 nucleotides matching TRBD1. Germline values: CDR1 SGHRS, CDR2 YFSETQ. The CDR3 runs to 15 residues. Losses at the gene ends were 1 base for V and 6 bases for J; bases not matched to a gene: 8. The CDR3: CASSLSLQGGNGYTF. CDR3 bases: TGCGCCAGCAGCTTGAGTTTACAGGGGGGGAATGGCTACACCTTC. The complete variable domain, with remaining parts taken from reference TRBV5-1 and TRBJ1-2, reads KAGVTQTPRYLIKTRGQQVTLSCSPISGHRSVSWYQQTPGQGLQFLFEYFSETQRNKGNFPGRFSGRQFSNSRSEMNVSTLELGDSALYLCASSLSLQGGNGYTFGSGTRLTVV.

By proportion, this clone is medium-sized. The chain is built from TRBV7-2 and TRBJ1-3; 8 nucleotides match TRBD1. Germline values: CDR1 SGHTA, CDR2 FQGNSA. Trimming took 0 bases from V and 2 from J; bases not matched to a gene: 3. This CDR3 comprises 16 residues. CDR3 in DNA: TGTGCCAGCAGCTTAGCAGGACAGGGAACTGGAAACACCATATATTTT. Translation gives CASSLAGQGTGNTIYF.

In its sample, this clone was seen a few times. Here the CDR3 DNA reads TGTGCCAGCAGCCAGGGAGTAAACACTGAAGCTTTCTTT. Its translation is CASSQGVNTEAFF. The chain carries TRBV6-5 and TRBJ1-1; weak D call: TRBD1 (5 bases). The V gene lost 6 bases and the J gene lost 2 bases, with 10 bases spanning the gap. CDR3 length: 13 residues. CDR1 MNHEY and CDR2 SVGAGI come from the germline V gene.

The chain combines TRBV5-4 with TRBJ1-5; D might be TRBD1 (5 bases). Trimming pared 1 base from V and 1 base from J, leaving 9 bases between. The CDR3 is 15 amino acids. Germline CDR1 reads SGHNT; CDR2 reads YYREEE (reference sequence). CDR3 nucleotides: TGTGCCAGCAGCTTGTCAGGGCACAGCAATCAGCCCCAGCATTTT. Protein product: CASSLSGHSNQPQHF. Full variable domain (missing parts from reference TRBV5-4 and TRBJ1-5): ETGVTQSPTHLIKTRGQQVTLRCSSQSGHNTVSWYQQALGQGPQFIFQYYREEENGRGNFPPRFSGLQFPNYSSELNVNALELDDSALYLCASSLSGHSNQPQHFGDGTRLSIL.

The V and J genes are TRBV19 and TRBJ1-5; unclear D gene. This CDR3 has 13 amino acids. Trimming pared 3 bases from V and 3 bases from J, leaving 6 bases between. In germline, CDR1 is LNHDA, CDR2 SQIVND (reference sequence). The CDR3 loop is CASSMVHNQPQHF. CDR3 DNA sequence: TGTGCCAGTAGTATGGTCCACAATCAGCCCCAGCATTTT.

The J gene is TRBJ1-5, the V gene TRBV12-5, with 12 bases that match TRBD1. With V trimmed by 7 bases and J by 6 bases, 16 bases remained unmatched. This CDR3 contains 18 residues. Germline V lookup: CDR1 LGHNT, CDR2 FRNRAP. CDR3 sequence (DNA): TGTGCTAGTGCCTCAGGGACAGGGGGCGTCCACGGGACTCAGCCCCAGCATTTT. Translated, it gives CASASGTGGVHGTQPQHF.

V and J are TRBV7-9 and TRBJ1-4; weak D call: TRBD1 (5 bases). Germline assignment: CDR1 SEHNR and CDR2 FQNEAQ (reference sequence). The CDR3 loop spans 14 amino acids. The V end was cut by 2 bases, the J end by 7 bases, with 11 bases between. As DNA, the CDR3 is TGTGCCAGCAGCTTAATGCAGGGAGGTGAAAAACTGTTTTTT. It translates to CASSLMQGGEKLFF. The full variable domain, completed using reference TRBV7-9 and TRBJ1-4, is DTGVSQNPRHKITKRGQNVTFRCDPISEHNRLYWYRQTLGQGPEFLTYFQNEAQLEKSRLLSDRFSAERPKGSFSTLEIQRTEQGDSAMYLCASSLMQGGEKLFFGSGTQLSVL.

V gene TRBV5-1 combines with J gene TRBJ1-2; TRBD1 agrees at 8 bases. The CDR3 is 13 amino acids. Germline V gives CDR1 SGHRS, CDR2 YFSETQ. V trimming: 3 bases; J trimming: 6 bases; junction bases outside the gene matches: 4. Here the CDR3 reads CASSSGQGHGYTF. CDR3 nucleotide sequence: TGCGCCAGCAGCTCCGGACAGGGCCATGGCTACACCTTC.

This sequence joins TRBV14 and TRBJ1-1, with D perhaps matching TRBD1 (5 bases). This CDR3 is 13 amino acids long. V was shortened by 5 bases and J by 8 bases, with 15 bases between the two germline ends. Germline V gene sequence: CDR1 SGHDN, CDR2 FVKESK. This CDR3 reads CASSYDSFREAFF. Written as DNA, the CDR3 is TGTGCCAGCAGCTATGACAGCTTTCGGGAAGCTTTCTTT.

The CDR3 here is CASSRGGTPSDTQYF. The CDR3, as DNA: TGTGCCAGCAGTCGTGGGGGCACCCCGAGTGATACGCAGTATTTT. This rearrangement joins TRBV6-6 to TRBJ2-3, with D perhaps matching TRBD1 (6 bases). Trimming took off 5 bases at V and 6 bases at J, with 18 bases between the two ends. The CDR3 loop spans 15 amino acids. CDR1 and CDR2 from the germline V gene are MNHNY and SVGAGI (reference sequence).

V gene TRBV7-2 combines with J gene TRBJ1-1, with D unclear. This CDR3 has 15 residues. Trimming removed 2 bases at V and 1 base at J, with 11 bases between. The germline CDR1 and CDR2 sequences are SGHTA and FQGNSA. The CDR3 DNA reads as TGTGCCAGCAGCTTAAACCAGGTAAAGAACACTGAAGCTTTCTTT. Protein product: CASSLNQVKNTEAFF.

The CDR3, as DNA: TGTGCCAGCAGCTTAAAAAGACAGCTGAACACTGAAGCTTTCTTT. This translates into CASSLKRQLNTEAFF. The chain combines TRBV7-8 with TRBJ1-1; tentative D call: TRBD1 (5 bases). Germline V gene lookup returns CDR1 SGHVS and CDR2 FQNEAQ. The V gene lost 2 bases and the J gene lost 0 bases, with 10 bases spanning the gap. The CDR3 is 15 amino acids.

The chain employs TRBV2 and TRBJ2-6, with D possibly being TRBD2 (5 bases). Germline CDR1 SNHLY, CDR2 FYNNEI. The V gene lost 4 bases and the J gene lost 3 bases, with 10 bases spanning the gap. CDR3 length equals 15 residues. The CDR3 loop reads CASSAEGRGANVLTF. In nucleotides, the CDR3 is TGTGCCAGCAGTGCCGAGGGCCGTGGGGCCAACGTCCTGACTTTC.

The rearrangement uses TRBV19 and TRBJ1-1; 7 bases line up with TRBD1. V shed 8 bases and J 1 base; nucleotides not matched to a gene: 7. CDR1 is LNHDA, CDR2 SQIVND, per germline (reference sequence). The CDR3 is 14 residues long. CDR3 residues: CASGRRTGNTEAFF. The CDR3 nucleotides are TGTGCCAGTGGGCGCAGGACAGGGAACACTGAAGCTTTCTTT.

There are a few counts of this clone. The chain carries TRBV5-1 and TRBJ2-7; tentative D call: TRBD2 (5 bases). This CDR3 is built from 15 residues. V lost 2 bases and J 3 bases, leaving 15 bases between the germline ends. Per the germline V gene, CDR1 is SGHRS and CDR2 is YFSETQ. This chain's CDR3 is CASSFEGRRLYEQYF. CDR3 nucleotides: TGCGCCAGCAGCTTCGAGGGTCGTCGACTCTACGAGCAGTACTTC.

The gene calls are TRBV27 and TRBJ2-3; D call uncertain. CDR1 is MNHEY, CDR2 SMNVEV, per germline (reference sequence). The CDR3 totals 15 residues. V was cut by 4 bases and J by 2 bases, with 13 bases left in between. CDR3 in amino acids: CASSSVRWLTDTQYF. In nucleotides, the CDR3 is TGTGCCAGCAGTTCGGTCCGATGGCTCACAGATACGCAGTATTTT.

The chain is built from TRBV6-6 and TRBJ2-7, with D uncertain. Trimming shortened V by 8 bases and J by 4 bases, and 6 bases separated the two germline ends. The CDR3 has 10 residues. Germline-derived CDR1 and CDR2 are MNHNY and SVGAGI (reference sequence). As DNA, the CDR3 is TGTGCCAGCGCGGCTTACGAGCAGTACTTC. Residues: CASAAYEQYF.

The chain couples TRBV2 to TRBJ2-1, with D tentatively TRBD1 (6 bases). Germline-derived CDR1 and CDR2 are SNHLY and FYNNEI. V lost 2 bases to trimming and J lost 9 bases, with 14 bases between them. The CDR3 has 14 residues. The CDR3 region is CASSEQGSMGEQFF. The CDR3 nucleotides read TGTGCCAGCAGTGAACAGGGGTCAATGGGTGAGCAGTTCTTC.